The 2 T cell receptor beta chains in this list originate from one sample, sequenced in a study of T-cell reconstitution after alpha-beta-depleted transplantation in children. A library of TCRbeta sequences, prepared with unique molecular identifiers, was generated. One entry per CDR3 protein, called by TCRdb with MiXCR from the PCR reads. The sample yields 4,700 or so distinct CDR3 sequences, around 23% seen once. Here the sequenced sample was PBMCs, mostly from graft donor cells, taken 60 days after TCRalphabeta/CD19-depleted stem cell transplant. The receptor source for this set is a boy less than two years old who had a stem cell transplant for SCID, so the T cells may come from the graft donor.

The CDR3 nucleotides are TGTGCCATGGGCCACGGACTTACCTGTGGCTACACCTTC. Its protein is CAMGHGLTCGYTF. The chain links TRBV5-2 to TRBJ1-2. TRBV5-2 is marked as a pseudogene. The length of the CDR3 is 13 residues.

The sample holds one count of this clonotype. This rearrangement joins TRBV28 to TRBJ2-3; a possible D gene is TRBD2 (6 bases). Per germline, CDR1 MDHEN and CDR2 SYDVKM. This CDR3 has 16 residues. The V end lost 4 bases, the J end lost 4 bases, and 18 bases lay between the germline ends. CDR3 DNA sequence: TGTGCCAGCAGTTCAAAACTAAGGACTAATGCAGATACGCAGTATTTT. This codes for CASSSKLRTNADTQYF. Full variable domain (outside the CDR3, taken from reference TRBV28 and TRBJ2-3): DVKVTQSSRYLVKRTGEKVFLECVQDMDHENMFWYRQDPGLGLRLIYFSYDVKMKEKGDIPEGYSVSREKKERFSLILESASTNQTSMYLCASSSKLRTNADTQYFGPGTRLTVL.